Below, one T cell receptor beta chain is given with its context. The data originate from a study of siplizumab effects on memory and regulatory T cells. Assays covered roughly 10^5 TCR templates per sample. Here immunoSEQ multiplex PCR was the method, and the copy in TCRdb shows in-frame clones only, minus some. Of roughly 100,000 clones listed, 93% were seen once; the top ten hold approximately 5.9%. Germline CDR1 and CDR2: LGHNA and YSLEER. CDR3 size: 15 residues. V is TRBV4-3 and J is TRBJ2-5, with 7 positions matching TRBD1. The assigned J gene may be wrong: the sequence end matches TRBJ2-7 better. This clonotype was sampled from a human donor in good health. Material: CD8+ T cells sorted from blood. The CDR3, as DNA: TGCGCCAGCAGCCAAGAGAACAGGGGCTCCTACGAGCAGTACTTC. Its protein is CASSQENRGSYEQYF.